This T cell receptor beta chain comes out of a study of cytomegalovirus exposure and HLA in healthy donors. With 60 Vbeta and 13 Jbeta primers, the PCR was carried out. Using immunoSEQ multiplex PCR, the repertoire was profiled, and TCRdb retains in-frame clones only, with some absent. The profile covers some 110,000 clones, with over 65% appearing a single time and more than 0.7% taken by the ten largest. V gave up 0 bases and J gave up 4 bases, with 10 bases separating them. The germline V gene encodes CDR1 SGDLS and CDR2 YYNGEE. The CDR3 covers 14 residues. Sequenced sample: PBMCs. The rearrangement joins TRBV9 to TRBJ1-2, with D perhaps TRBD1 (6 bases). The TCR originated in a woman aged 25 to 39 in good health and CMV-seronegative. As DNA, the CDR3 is TGTGCCAGCAGCGTAGGTGGACAGTTCTATGGCTACACCTTC. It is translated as CASSVGGQFYGYTF.